Listed here are 5 T cell receptor beta chains from one sample, sequenced in a study of TIL therapy for anti-PD-1-resistant metastatic lung cancer. The time point denotes: pre-treatment sample, taken before nivolumab and TIL therapy. Tumor tissue came from excised metastases, mostly pleural nodules or supraclavicular lymph nodes. The libraries were made with immunoSEQ v3. Method: immunoSEQ multiplex PCR; TCRdb's copy keeps in-frame clones and lacks some. The sample contains about 12,000 clones, roughly 63% of which appear only once. The source was tumor tissue, collected at baseline. Receptors originate from a person aged 25 to 80 with non-small cell lung cancer.

The chain has TRBV5-6 and TRBJ2-7; D is uncertain. Germline V gives CDR1 SGHDT, CDR2 YYEEEE. The CDR3 consists of 12 residues. Between the trimmed V and J ends, which lost 4 bases and 6 bases, there was a span of 11 bases. The CDR3 DNA reads TGTGCCAGCAGCCCGTGGGTGGGCGAGCAGTACTTC. It codes for CASSPWVGEQYF.

The rearrangement links TRBV4-1 to TRBJ2-7; D remains unclear. The germline V gene has CDR1 MGHRA and CDR2 YSYEKL. This CDR3 comprises 15 residues. V was cut by 4 bases and J by 5 bases, with 18 bases left in between. DNA of the CDR3: TGCGCCAGCAGCCTAGAATATAAAAAGGTGCACGAGCAGTACTTC. Its translation: CASSLEYKKVHEQYF.

This chain links TRBV12-5 with TRBJ1-1; 10 bases fit TRBD1. This CDR3 region has 15 residues. The junction had 3 bases not matched to a gene; V was cut back by 5 bases and J by 0 bases. The V gene's germline CDR1 is LGHNT and CDR2 FRNRAP. The DNA of the CDR3 is TGTGCTAGTGGTCAAGGACAGGGGGTGAACACTGAAGCTTTCTTT. Translating it yields CASGQGQGVNTEAFF.

V gene TRBV28 combines with J gene TRBJ1-2, with D hard to call. This CDR3 is 14 amino acids long. V dropped 2 bases and J dropped 8 bases, with 15 bases sitting between them. Germline V gene lookup returns CDR1 MDHEN and CDR2 SYDVKM. In DNA, the CDR3 is TGTGCCAGCAGTTTACTGACCTATTTCGTAGGCTACACCTTC. Amino acid sequence: CASSLLTYFVGYTF.

Only a few counts were recorded for this clone. As DNA, the CDR3 is TGTGCCAGCAGTGAAACCCCCCAGGGCTCGCATGAGCAGTTCTTC. Protein: CASSETPQGSHEQFF. The chain carries TRBV6-1 and TRBJ2-1; D is perhaps TRBD1 (5 bases). CDR1 is MNHNS, CDR2 SASEGT, per germline. CDR3 length: 15 residues. With 2 bases removed from V and 8 bases from J, the gap between germline ends came to 16 bases.